This TCR beta chain was captured in a study of Graves' ophthalmopathy and Graves' hyperthyroidism. Study-level background: Peripheral blood was collected at initial diagnosis, before any treatment. General observations from the study: For predicting ophthalmopathy progression, the model had roughly 70% sensitivity and 72.22% specificity. Blood was where most expanded thyroid clonotypes above 0.001 frequency also turned up.

Points on this clonotype: Its matching antigen is unknown.

The V end lost 0 bases, the J end lost 5 bases, and 8 bases lay between the germline ends. Germline V CDR1 and CDR2: SGHRS, YFSETQ. The CDR3 has 13 amino acids. The TCR beta CDR3 regions underwent amplification from RNA transcripts. HTBI primers were employed in first-round RT-PCR, then a second-round multiplex PCR followed. TCRdb recomputed calls from the multiplex PCR reads with MiXCR, one row per CDR3 protein. The sample contains 200,000 to 300,000 distinct CDR3 sequences, 40% to 50% of which appear only once. This rearrangement joins TRBV5-1 to TRBJ1-2; D is undetermined. The sample comprised peripheral blood. The TCR sequence derives from an adult man with Graves' ophthalmopathy. The CDR3 is CASSLDSPYGYTF. The CDR3, as DNA: TGCGCCAGCAGCTTGGACAGCCCTTATGGCTACACCTTC.